The clone carrying this TCR beta chain came up a few times. Its antigen is unidentified. Trimming pared 4 bases from V and 1 base from J, leaving 14 bases between. Germline lookup yields CDR1 SGHRS and CDR2 YFSETQ. The CDR3 has 15 amino acids. The data were taken from a study of CD8+ T cells in alopecia areata. Study findings and constraints: Alopecia totalis/universalis scalp especially showed more expanded CD8+ clones than normal scalp. When scalp samples are sequenced, resident alphabeta T cells of normal skin are also captured.

cDNA prepared by RNA extraction and subsequent reverse transcription served as the template for sequencing. The assay was immunoSEQ multiplex PCR, and TCRdb's table has in-frame clones only and misses some. The sample lists about 130,000 clones; 49% were seen once. The gene calls are TRBV5-1 and TRBJ2-5; a weak D match, TRBD2 (5 bases). The sequenced sample was CD8+ T cells sorted from blood, obtained at week 0. This sequence originates from a human donor with alopecia areata. The CDR3 bases are TGCGCCAGCAGCCTCCGGACTGACGGCCAAGAGACCCAGTACTTC. It codes for CASSLRTDGQETQYF.